This TCR beta chain was identified during a study of blood T cell repertoires in COVID-19. Overall study context: The analysed material was cDNA or gDNA that came from T cells, B-cell-depleted T cells, or PBMCs.

On this clone: Germline is not matched at one junction end, which may reflect a read error.

Patients at the Seattle site were enrolled during active infection and followed longitudinally. The CDR3 extends over 14 amino acids. Germline CDR1 SNHLY, CDR2 FYNNEI. Sequencing was performed with immunoSEQ multiplex PCR; in TCRdb, only in-frame clones are kept and a portion is missing. This repertoire shows 150,000 to 200,000 clones, roughly nine tenths found once; its top ten account for approximately 11%. This receptor was obtained from a woman aged 55 to 70 with COVID-19, enrolled during active disease. This sequence joins TRBV2 and TRBJ1-2; D possibly corresponds to TRBD1 (6 bases). The specimen was peripheral blood. The chain's CDR3 is CASSEIRDTYFPDF. CDR3 bases: TGTGCCAGCAGTGAAATAAGGGACACCTATTTTCCGGACTTC.